Listed below are T cell receptor beta chains from one sample, sequenced in a study of blood T cell repertoires in COVID-19. The table came from immunoSEQ multiplex PCR; TCRdb's copy has only in-frame clones and leaves some out. The sample shows approximately 200,000 clones, approximately 84% of them seen only once. The sequenced sample was PBMCs or T cells enriched from blood (not recorded which). Receptors originate from a woman aged 25-40 years who had recovered from COVID-19. The CDR3 runs from the conserved cysteine through the conserved F or W. D genes are given only for firm matches. Clone size is shown for a subset of rows, as once, few, many or a class of expanded clone.

NA	TRBV19	TRBD1	15	TRBJ1-2	TGTGCCAGTAGTATAGCGGCAGGGGGGAACTATGGCTACACCTTC	CASSIAAGGNYGYTF
NA	TRBV3-1/TRBV3-2	NA	17	TRBJ2-5	TGTGCCAGCAGCCTTTCTGAGGGATCCTTCACTGAAGAGACCCAGTACTTC	CASSLSEGSFTEETQYF
NA	TRBV2	NA	11	TRBJ1-1	TGTGCCAGCACTATGAACACTGAAGCTTTCTTT	CASTMNTEAFF
NA	TRBV9	NA	13	TRBJ1-5	TGTGCCAGCAGCGGACAGGGCAATCAGCCCCAGCATTTT	CASSGQGNQPQHF
NA	TRBV28	NA	12	TRBJ1-5	TGTGCCAGCACAGGAAGGAATCAGCCCCAGCATTTT	CASTGRNQPQHF
NA	TRBV9	TRBD1	17	TRBJ1-6	TGTGCCAGCAGCGAAGACAGGGGGATAATAGGGATTTCACCCCTCCACTTT	CASSEDRGIIGISPLHF
NA	TRBV7-9	TRBD1	14	TRBJ1-4	TGTGCCAGCAGCCGGGGACAGCCTAATGAAAAACTGTTTTTT	CASSRGQPNEKLFF
NA	TRBV11-2	NA	16	TRBJ2-4	TGTGCCAGCAGCCCCCTTGATCCGGGGTTTGGGAACATTCAGTACTTC	CASSPLDPGFGNIQYF
NA	TRBV7-9	NA	13	TRBJ1-1	TGTGCCAGCAGCCTCACCCCCCAGGGTGAAGCTTTCTTT	CASSLTPQGEAFF
NA	TRBV15	NA	13	TRBJ2-2	TGTGCCACCAGCAGAGAACTGTCCGGGGAGCTGTTTTTT	CATSRELSGELFF
NA	TRBV6-5	NA	13	TRBJ1-6	TGTGCCACCTACTCCGGGACATATTCACCCCTCCACTTT	CATYSGTYSPLHF
NA	TRBV5-4	TRBD1	15	TRBJ2-5	TGTGCCAGCAGTGACAGGGGTGGCAGCCAAGAGACCCAGTACTTC	CASSDRGGSQETQYF
NA	TRBV9	TRBD2	17	TRBJ2-1	TGTGCCAGCAGCGTCGCCTGGACTAGCGGGGGGAACAATGAGCAGTTCTTC	CASSVAWTSGGNNEQFF
NA	TRBV6-1	TRBD1	17	TRBJ1-2	TGTGCCAGCAGTGAAACCAGACTATCGGACAGGGGTTATGGCTACACCTTC	CASSETRLSDRGYGYTF
NA	TRBV14	NA	16	TRBJ1-2	TGTGCCAGCAGCCAAGATCGCGGGAGAGCTAACTATGGCTACACCTTC	CASSQDRGRANYGYTF
NA	TRBV24-1	NA	13	TRBJ2-3	TGTGCCACCAGGGGGCGCAGCACAGATACGCAGTATTTT	CATRGRSTDTQYF
NA	TRBV7-3	NA	15	TRBJ2-1	TGTGCCAGCAGCCTTGACATCTCCGGCTACAATGAGCAGTTCTTC	CASSLDISGYNEQFF
NA	TRBV6-1	TRBD2	19	TRBJ2-3	TGTGCCAGCAGTGCCCTAAGCGGAGGGACTAGGACGGCCCCAGATACGCAGTATTTT	CASSALSGGTRTAPDTQYF
NA	TRBV2	TRBD1	14	TRBJ2-2	TGTGCCAGCAGAGAGACAGGGAATGCCGGGGAGCTGTTTTTT	CASRETGNAGELFF
NA	TRBV4-1	NA	16	TRBJ2-2	TGCGCCAGCAGCCAAGGTCAGGGGAGTAAGGCCGGGGAGCTGTTTTTT	CASSQGQGSKAGELFF
few	TRBV6-5	NA	14	TRBJ1-1	TGTGCCAGCTCCAGAGGGATGCTGGGGACTGAAGCTTTCTTT	CASSRGMLGTEAFF
NA	TRBV2	NA	10	TRBJ2-1	TGTGCCAGCAGCTTCTATGAGCAGTTCTTC	CASSFYEQFF
NA	TRBV2	TRBD1	14	TRBJ1-4	TGTGCCAGCAGCTCCGGGACAGTAAATGAAAAACTGTTTTTT	CASSSGTVNEKLFF
NA	TRBV6-5	TRBD1	16	TRBJ1-1	TGTGCCAGCAGTTACCGGGCGGCAGGGGGAGGTACTGAAGCTTTCTTT	CASSYRAAGGGTEAFF
NA	TRBV21-1	NA	16	TRBJ2-3	TGTGCCAGCAGCTCCAGGACAGATCCTAGCACAGATACGCAGTATTTT	CASSSRTDPSTDTQYF